Following are 20 T cell receptor beta chains from one sample sequenced in a study of response to subunit inactivated influenza vaccine. Using its own MiXCR run on the RT-PCR reads, TCRdb lists one record per CDR3 protein. This table has some 480,000 distinct CDR3 sequences, approximately 11% appearing once. Material: PBMCs from blood, obtained 45 days after vaccination. These receptor sequences come from a man between 50 and 59 years old who received an inactivated influenza vaccine.

Many counts were recorded for this clonotype. The rearrangement joins TRBV12-3 or TRBV12-4 to TRBJ2-7, with 14 nucleotides matching TRBD2. The CDR3 contains 17 residues. J gave up 4 bases and V 5 bases, and 10 bases lay outside the gene matches. CDR3 region: CASSTYGTSGRSYEQYF. The CDR3 coding sequence is TGTGCCAGCAGTACGTACGGGACTAGCGGGAGATCTTACGAGCAGTACTTC.

This clonotype was detected only a few times. V usage is TRBV11-2 and J usage is TRBJ2-7; maybe TRBD1 (6 bases). The CDR3 spans 15 residues. The germline V and J ends were trimmed by 4 bases and 6 bases, with 19 bases remaining between them. Germline V lookup: CDR1 SGHAT, CDR2 FQNNGV. Here the CDR3 DNA reads TGTGCCAGCAGCTCGTCAACAGGGCGGATAACCGAGCAGTACTTC. Amino acids: CASSSSTGRITEQYF.

In this sample, this clonotype turned up a few times. The genes are TRBV12-3 or TRBV12-4 and TRBJ2-1; 10 positions match TRBD2. After removal of 3 bases from V and 7 bases from J, the junction contained 6 bases not matched to a gene. The CDR3 spans 15 residues. CDR3 amino acids: CASSFISGGENEQFF. The CDR3 DNA is TGTGCCAGCAGTTTCATCAGCGGGGGGGAAAATGAGCAGTTCTTC.

The V gene is TRBV7-2, the J gene TRBJ2-1; D remains unclear. V was trimmed by 10 bases and J by 6 bases, leaving 13 bases between them. Germline CDR1 SGHTA, CDR2 FQGNSA. This CDR3 is 12 amino acids long. The CDR3 DNA sequence: TGTGCCACCTCTATCCGTTCCAATGAGCAGTTCTTC. It encodes CATSIRSNEQFF.

The chain combines TRBV20-1 with TRBJ2-5, with D unclear. This CDR3 is built from 14 residues. Germline V gene sequence: CDR1 DFQATT, CDR2 SNEGSKA (reference sequence). The V gene lost 5 bases and the J gene lost 1 base, with 14 bases spanning the gap. This CDR3 reads CSAGSGRVQETQYF. The DNA for the CDR3 is TGCAGTGCTGGGTCCGGTCGCGTCCAAGAGACCCAGTACTTC.

The CDR3 is CASSTYMRDQETQYF. The CDR3 region has the DNA TGTGCCAGCAGCACTTATATGAGAGACCAAGAGACCCAGTACTTC. V gene TRBV7-9 combines with J gene TRBJ2-5; D remains unclear. V was pared by 5 bases and J by 0 bases, with 13 bases between. The CDR3 consists of 15 residues. CDR1 and CDR2 (germline): SEHNR, FQNEAQ (reference sequence).

This clonotype came up a few times. The V and J genes are TRBV4-3 and TRBJ2-7, with D unresolved. CDR3 length equals 13 residues. Trimming took 4 bases from V and 6 from J, leaving 13 bases between them. CDR1 and CDR2 (germline): LGHNA, YSLEER. The CDR3 nucleotides read TGCGCCAGCAGCCCGCTCCTGGGCCGCGAGCAGTACTTC. Its translation is CASSPLLGREQYF.

This clonotype was picked up a small number of times. In DNA, the CDR3 is TGTGCCAGCAGCACCAACGCCCATCCTGGCGAGCAGTACTTC. It yields the protein CASSTNAHPGEQYF. The gene calls are TRBV7-2 and TRBJ2-7; no clear D. This CDR3 is 14 amino acids long. Germline lookup yields CDR1 SGHTA and CDR2 FQGNSA. V lost 5 bases and J 6 bases, leaving 17 bases between the germline ends.

This clonotype appeared a few times. V usage is TRBV7-2 and J usage is TRBJ1-1; D gene unclear. The germline CDR1 and CDR2 sequences are SGHTA and FQGNSA. The CDR3 is 14 residues long. The V gene lost 5 bases and the J gene lost 0 bases, with 10 bases spanning the gap. The CDR3 here is CASSLRQLNTEAFF. The CDR3 DNA sequence: TGTGCCAGCAGCCTGCGCCAGCTGAACACTGAAGCTTTCTTT.

There are a few counts of this clonotype. The chain is built from TRBV19 and TRBJ2-1; unclear D gene. The ends were cut back, 3 bases at V and 4 bases at J, with 10 bases in the middle. This CDR3 region has 14 residues. CDR1 LNHDA and CDR2 SQIVND come from the germline V gene (reference sequence). CDR3 bases: TGTGCCAGTAGTATCGGCGGAAAGTACAATGAGCAGTTCTTC. It encodes CASSIGGKYNEQFF.

The table lists this clonotype with a few counts. This chain uses TRBV6-2 or TRBV6-3 with TRBJ1-5; D not resolved. Germline V gives CDR1 MNHEY, CDR2 SVGEGT. The length of the CDR3 is 15 residues. V was pared by 0 bases and J by 12 bases, with 18 bases between. CDR3 sequence reads: CASSYSTVRREIQHF. The CDR3 nucleotides are TGTGCCAGCAGTTACTCGACGGTTAGGCGGGAGATCCAGCATTTT.

This sequence joins TRBV20-1 and TRBJ2-4; D is unclear. Per the germline V gene, CDR1 is DFQATT and CDR2 is SNEGSKA (reference sequence). The CDR3 totals 13 residues. The V end was cut by 5 bases, the J end by 1 base, with 9 bases between. CDR3 amino acids: CSALKGAKNIQYF. The CDR3 nucleotides are TGCAGTGCTCTGAAAGGGGCCAAAAACATTCAGTACTTC.

This clonotype was seen ten or more times. The rearrangement links TRBV5-1 to TRBJ2-2; D might be TRBD1 (6 bases). Trimming removed 4 bases at V and 4 bases at J, with 14 bases between. CDR1 is SGHRS and CDR2 is YFSETQ in the germline V gene. The CDR3 contains 15 residues. The CDR3 nucleotides are TGCGCCAGCAGCCCGGACAGCGCGGCCACCGGGGAGCTGTTTTTT. Amino acids: CASSPDSAATGELFF.

In this sample, this clonotype turned up a few times. The chain links TRBV12-3 or TRBV12-4 to TRBJ2-7; perhaps D is TRBD1 or TRBD2 (7 bases each). V was trimmed by 6 bases and J by 9 bases, leaving 18 bases between them. The CDR3 loop spans 13 amino acids. The CDR3 is CASSPGGWGGQYF. The CDR3 DNA follows: TGTGCCAGCAGCCCAGGGGGATGGGGGGGGCAGTACTTC.

The V gene is TRBV7-9, the J gene TRBJ2-6, with TRBD1 matching over 7 bases. Per germline, CDR1 SEHNR and CDR2 FQNEAQ (reference sequence). The CDR3 spans 17 residues. Losses at the gene ends were 6 bases for V and 1 base for J; bases not matched to a gene: 9. The CDR3 region has the DNA TGTGCCAGCAGAAAGACAGGGAGCGTATCTGGGGCCAACGTCCTGACTTTC. As protein: CASRKTGSVSGANVLTF.

The chain recombines TRBV7-9 with TRBJ2-1; 7 nucleotides agree with TRBD2. With 1 base clipped from V and 5 bases from J, the junction kept 5 bases outside the gene matches. Per the germline V gene, CDR1 is SEHNR and CDR2 is FQNEAQ (reference sequence). This CDR3 comprises 15 residues. For the CDR3, the DNA is TGTGCCAGCAGCTTAGTGGCGGGAGCTAACAATGAGCAGTTCTTC. This sequence encodes CASSLVAGANNEQFF.

This clonotype was counted between two and nine times. One junction end disagrees with the germline gene, perhaps due to a read error. The J gene is TRBJ1-1, the V gene TRBV2; D not resolved. The germline V gene has CDR1 SNHLY and CDR2 FYNNEI. The CDR3 runs to 12 residues. CDR3 nucleotide sequence: TGTGCAAGCAGGTTCATGAACACTGAAGCTTTCTTT. This encodes CASRFMNTEAFF.

The chain couples TRBV18 to TRBJ2-7, with TRBD2 matching over 8 bases. Trimming at V came to 3 bases and at J to 1 base, leaving 2 bases not matched to a gene. The CDR3 spans 14 residues. The germline V gene has CDR1 KGHSH and CDR2 LQKENI. CDR3 residues: CASSPVAGSYEQYF. The CDR3 DNA reads as TGTGCCAGCTCACCCGTAGCGGGATCCTACGAGCAGTACTTC.

This clonotype was observed a few times. This chain joins TRBV6-5 and TRBJ1-5; tentatively, D is TRBD1 (6 bases). Germline CDR1 and CDR2: MNHEY and SVGAGI. The V and J ends lost 2 bases and 3 bases respectively, with 17 bases between them. The CDR3 extends over 17 amino acids. The CDR3 is CASSYLPGGGLNQPQHF. CDR3 in DNA: TGTGCCAGCAGTTACCTGCCTGGTGGGGGGCTCAATCAGCCCCAGCATTTT.

This clonotype turned up a few times. This sequence joins TRBV15 and TRBJ1-1; D unresolved. Trimming took 0 bases from V and 6 from J, leaving 14 bases between them. The length of the CDR3 is 15 residues. Germline values: CDR1 LNHNV, CDR2 YYDKDF (reference sequence). The CDR3 sequence: CATSRDRRMRAEAFF. The CDR3 coding sequence is TGTGCCACCAGCAGAGATAGGAGGATGCGAGCTGAAGCTTTCTTT.